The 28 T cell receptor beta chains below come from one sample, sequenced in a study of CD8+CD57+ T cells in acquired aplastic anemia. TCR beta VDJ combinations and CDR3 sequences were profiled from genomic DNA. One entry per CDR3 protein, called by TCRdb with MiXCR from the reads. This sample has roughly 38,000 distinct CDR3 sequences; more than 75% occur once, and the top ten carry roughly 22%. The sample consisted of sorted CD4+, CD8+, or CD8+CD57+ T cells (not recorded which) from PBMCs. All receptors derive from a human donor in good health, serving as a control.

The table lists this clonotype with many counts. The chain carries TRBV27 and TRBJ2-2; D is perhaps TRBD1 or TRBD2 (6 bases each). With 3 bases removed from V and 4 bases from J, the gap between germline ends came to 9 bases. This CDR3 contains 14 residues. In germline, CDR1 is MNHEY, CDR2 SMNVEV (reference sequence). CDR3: CASSLRGVTGELFF. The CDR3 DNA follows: TGTGCCAGCAGTTTGAGGGGGGTCACCGGGGAGCTGTTTTTT.

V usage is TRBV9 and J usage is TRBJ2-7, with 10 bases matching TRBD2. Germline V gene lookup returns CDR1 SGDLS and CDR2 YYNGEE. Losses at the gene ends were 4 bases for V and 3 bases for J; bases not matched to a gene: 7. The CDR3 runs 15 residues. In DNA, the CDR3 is TGTGCCAGCAGCTCCTTTAGCGGGGGGATCTACGAGCAGTACTTC. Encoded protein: CASSSFSGGIYEQYF. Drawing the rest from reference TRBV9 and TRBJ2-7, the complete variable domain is DSGVTQTPKHLITATGQRVTLRCSPRSGDLSVYWYQQSLDQGLQFLIQYYNGEERAKGNILERFSAQQFPDLHSELNLSSLELGDSALYFCASSSFSGGIYEQYFGPGTRLTVT.

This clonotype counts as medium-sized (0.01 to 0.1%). Here the CDR3 reads CAISESTSGGEYNEQFF. In DNA, the CDR3 is TGTGCCATCAGTGAGTCGACTAGCGGGGGTGAATACAATGAGCAGTTCTTC. The chain links TRBV10-3 to TRBJ2-1; TRBD2 agrees at 12 bases. Trimming cost V 0 bases and J 4 bases; bases outside gene matches: 4. The germline V gene has CDR1 ENHRY and CDR2 SYGVKD. The CDR3 loop spans 17 amino acids.

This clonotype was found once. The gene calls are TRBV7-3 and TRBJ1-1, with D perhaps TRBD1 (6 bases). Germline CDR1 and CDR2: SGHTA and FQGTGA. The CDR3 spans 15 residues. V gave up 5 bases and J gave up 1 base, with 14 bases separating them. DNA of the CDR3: TGTGCCAGCAGCCCCACGGGGGGGCGGAACACTGAAGCTTTCTTT. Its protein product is CASSPTGGRNTEAFF.

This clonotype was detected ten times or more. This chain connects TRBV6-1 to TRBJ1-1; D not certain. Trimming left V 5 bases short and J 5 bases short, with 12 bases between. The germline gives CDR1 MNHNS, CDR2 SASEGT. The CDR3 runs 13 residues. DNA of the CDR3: TGTGCCAGCAGTCCAGGCGGGGTGACTGAAGCTTTCTTT. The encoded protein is CASSPGGVTEAFF.

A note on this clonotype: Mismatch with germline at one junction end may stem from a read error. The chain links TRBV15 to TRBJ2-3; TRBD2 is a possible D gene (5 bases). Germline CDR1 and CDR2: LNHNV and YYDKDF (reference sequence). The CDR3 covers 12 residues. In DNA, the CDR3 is TGTGCCAGCAGCCGCGGTGAGGGTACGCAGTATTTT. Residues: CASSRGEGTQYF.

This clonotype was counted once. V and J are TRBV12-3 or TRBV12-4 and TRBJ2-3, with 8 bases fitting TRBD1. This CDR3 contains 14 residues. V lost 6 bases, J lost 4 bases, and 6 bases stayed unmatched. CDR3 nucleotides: TGTGCCAGCAGGCCCGGACAGGGCGCAGATACGCAGTATTTT. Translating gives CASRPGQGADTQYF.

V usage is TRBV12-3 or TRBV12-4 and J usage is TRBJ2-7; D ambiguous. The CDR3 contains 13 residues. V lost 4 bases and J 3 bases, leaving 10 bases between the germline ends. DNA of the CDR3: TGTGCCAGCAGTTCTTATGTCAGCTACGAGCAGTACTTC. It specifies CASSSYVSYEQYF.

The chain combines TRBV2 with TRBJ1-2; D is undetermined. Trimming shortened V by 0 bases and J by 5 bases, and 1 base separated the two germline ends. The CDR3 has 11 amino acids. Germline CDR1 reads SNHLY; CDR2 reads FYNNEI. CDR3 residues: CASSEAYGYTF. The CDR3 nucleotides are TGTGCCAGCAGTGAAGCATATGGCTACACCTTC. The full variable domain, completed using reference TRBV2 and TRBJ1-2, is EPEVTQTPSHQVTQMGQEVILRCVPISNHLYFYWYRQILGQKVEFLVSFYNNEISEKSEIFDDQFSVERPDGSNFTLKIRSTKLEDSAMYFCASSEAYGYTFGSGTRLTVV.

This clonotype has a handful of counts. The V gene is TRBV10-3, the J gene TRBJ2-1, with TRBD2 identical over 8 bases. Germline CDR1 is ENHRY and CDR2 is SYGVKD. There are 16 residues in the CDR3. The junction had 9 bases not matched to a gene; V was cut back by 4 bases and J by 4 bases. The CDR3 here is CAISAQAGAIYNEQFF. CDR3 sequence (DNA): TGTGCCATCAGTGCCCAAGCGGGGGCCATTTACAATGAGCAGTTCTTC.

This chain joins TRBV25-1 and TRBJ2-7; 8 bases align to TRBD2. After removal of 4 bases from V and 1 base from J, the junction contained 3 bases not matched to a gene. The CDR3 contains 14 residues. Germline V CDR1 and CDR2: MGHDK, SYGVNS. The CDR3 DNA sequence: TGTGCCAGCAGTGGACTAGCGCCTTCCTACGAGCAGTACTTC. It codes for CASSGLAPSYEQYF.

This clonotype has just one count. As DNA, the CDR3 is TGTGCCAGCAGCTTAATCAGGTTGGATGGCTACACCTTC. Protein: CASSLIRLDGYTF. The chain combines TRBV7-2 with TRBJ1-2; D not certain. The V gene lost 2 bases and the J gene lost 6 bases, with 10 bases spanning the gap. The CDR3 has 13 residues. Germline V gene lookup returns CDR1 SGHTA and CDR2 FQGNSA.

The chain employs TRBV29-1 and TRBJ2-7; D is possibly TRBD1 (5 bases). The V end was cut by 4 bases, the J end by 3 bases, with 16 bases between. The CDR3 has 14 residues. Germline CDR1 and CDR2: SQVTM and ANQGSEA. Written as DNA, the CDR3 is TGCAGCGTTGTAGGGTCAGGGATCTTCTACGAGCAGTACTTC. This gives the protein CSVVGSGIFYEQYF.

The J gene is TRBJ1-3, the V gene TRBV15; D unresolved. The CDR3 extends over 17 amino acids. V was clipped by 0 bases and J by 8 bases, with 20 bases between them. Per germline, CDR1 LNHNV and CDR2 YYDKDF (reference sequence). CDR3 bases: TGTGCCACCAGCAGAGATCTAAGCACTTACTATGGCTACACCATATATTTT. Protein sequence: CATSRDLSTYYGYTIYF. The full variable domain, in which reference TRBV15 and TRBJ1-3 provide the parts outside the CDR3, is DAMVIQNPRYQVTQFGKPVTLSCSQTLNHNVMYWYQQKSSQAPKLLFHYYDKDFNNEADTPDNFQSRRPNTSFCFLDIRSPGLGDTAMYLCATSRDLSTYYGYTIYFGEGSWLTVV.

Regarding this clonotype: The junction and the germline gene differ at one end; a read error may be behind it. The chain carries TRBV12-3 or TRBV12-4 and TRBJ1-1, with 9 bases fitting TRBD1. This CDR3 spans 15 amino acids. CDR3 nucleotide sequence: TGTGCCAGCAGCACAGGGGGCGCGACGAACACTGAAGCCTTCTTT. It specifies CASSTGGATNTEAFF.

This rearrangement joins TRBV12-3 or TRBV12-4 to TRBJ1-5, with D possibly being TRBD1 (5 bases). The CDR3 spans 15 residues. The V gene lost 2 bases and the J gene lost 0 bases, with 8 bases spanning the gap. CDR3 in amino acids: CASSLRGYSNQPQHF. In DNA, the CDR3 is TGTGCCAGCAGTTTACGGGGGTATAGCAATCAGCCCCAGCATTTT.

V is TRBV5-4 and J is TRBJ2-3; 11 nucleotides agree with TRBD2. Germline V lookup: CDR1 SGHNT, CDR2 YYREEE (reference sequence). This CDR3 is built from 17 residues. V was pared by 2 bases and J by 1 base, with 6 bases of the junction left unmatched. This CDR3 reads CASSLATTSGGTDTQYF. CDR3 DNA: TGTGCCAGCAGCTTAGCCACGACTAGCGGGGGCACAGATACGCAGTATTTT.

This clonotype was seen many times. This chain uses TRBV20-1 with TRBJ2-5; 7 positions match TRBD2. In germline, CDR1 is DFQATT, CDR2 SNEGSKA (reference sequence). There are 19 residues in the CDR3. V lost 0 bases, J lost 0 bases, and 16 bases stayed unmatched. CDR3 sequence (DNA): TGCAGTGCTAGAGATCTCTGGAATAACCGGGACTATAACCAAGAGACCCAGTACTTC. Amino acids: CSARDLWNNRDYNQETQYF.

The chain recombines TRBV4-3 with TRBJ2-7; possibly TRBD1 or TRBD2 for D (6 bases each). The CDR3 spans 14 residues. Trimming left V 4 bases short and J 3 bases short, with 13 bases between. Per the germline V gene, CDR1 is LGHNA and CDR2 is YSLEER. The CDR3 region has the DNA TGCGCCAGCAGCCGAAGGGGGGATGTCTACGAGCAGTACTTC. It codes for CASSRRGDVYEQYF.

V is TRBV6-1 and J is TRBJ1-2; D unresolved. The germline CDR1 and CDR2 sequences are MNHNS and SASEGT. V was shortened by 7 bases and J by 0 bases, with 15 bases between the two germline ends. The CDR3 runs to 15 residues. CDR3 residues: CASMGIGLTNYGYTF. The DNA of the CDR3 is TGTGCCAGCATGGGTATCGGACTTACTAACTATGGCTACACCTTC.

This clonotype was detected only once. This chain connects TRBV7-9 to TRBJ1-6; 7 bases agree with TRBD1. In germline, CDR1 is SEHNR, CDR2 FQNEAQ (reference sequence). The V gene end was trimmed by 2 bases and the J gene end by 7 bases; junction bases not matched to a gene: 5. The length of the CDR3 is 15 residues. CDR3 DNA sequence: TGTGCCAGCAGCTTATATGACAGGGACAATTCACCCCTCCACTTT. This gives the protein CASSLYDRDNSPLHF.

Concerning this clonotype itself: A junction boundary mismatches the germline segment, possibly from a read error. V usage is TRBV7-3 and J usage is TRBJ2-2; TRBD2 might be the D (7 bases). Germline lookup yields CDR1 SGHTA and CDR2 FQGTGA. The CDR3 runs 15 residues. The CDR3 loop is CTSSLLGGRTGELFF. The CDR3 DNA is TGTACCAGCAGCTTATTGGGGGGGCGTACCGGGGAGCTGTTTTTT.

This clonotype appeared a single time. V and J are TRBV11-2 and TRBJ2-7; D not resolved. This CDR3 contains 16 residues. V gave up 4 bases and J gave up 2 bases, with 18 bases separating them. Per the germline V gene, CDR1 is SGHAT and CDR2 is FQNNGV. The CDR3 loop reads CASSSFEAEEAYEQYF. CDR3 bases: TGTGCCAGCAGCTCCTTTGAGGCGGAAGAGGCCTACGAGCAGTACTTC. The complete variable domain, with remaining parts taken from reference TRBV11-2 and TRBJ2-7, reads EAGVAQSPRYKIIEKRQSVAFWCNPISGHATLYWYQQILGQGPKLLIQFQNNGVVDDSQLPKDRFSAERLKGVDSTLKIQPAKLEDSAVYLCASSSFEAEEAYEQYFGPGTRLTVT.

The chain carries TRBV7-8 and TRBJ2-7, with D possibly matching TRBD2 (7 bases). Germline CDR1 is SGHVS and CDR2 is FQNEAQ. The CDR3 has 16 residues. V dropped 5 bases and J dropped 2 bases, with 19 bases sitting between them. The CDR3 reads CASSTNGGGSAYEQYF. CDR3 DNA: TGTGCCAGCAGCACTAACGGGGGCGGGAGTGCCTACGAGCAGTACTTC.

The CDR3 coding sequence is TGCAGCGTTGCAGTTTGGGATGAGCAGTTCTTC. This encodes CSVAVWDEQFF. The chain couples TRBV29-1 to TRBJ2-1; D is unclear. Trimming left V 4 bases short and J 8 bases short, with 9 bases between. The length of the CDR3 is 11 residues. CDR1 is SQVTM, CDR2 ANQGSEA, per germline.

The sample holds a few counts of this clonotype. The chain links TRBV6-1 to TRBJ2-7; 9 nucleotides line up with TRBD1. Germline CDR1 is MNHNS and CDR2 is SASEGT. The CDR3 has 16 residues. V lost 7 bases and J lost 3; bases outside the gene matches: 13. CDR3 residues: CASTPPPGTGYYEQYF. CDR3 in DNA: TGTGCCAGCACCCCCCCCCCCGGGACAGGGTACTACGAGCAGTACTTC.

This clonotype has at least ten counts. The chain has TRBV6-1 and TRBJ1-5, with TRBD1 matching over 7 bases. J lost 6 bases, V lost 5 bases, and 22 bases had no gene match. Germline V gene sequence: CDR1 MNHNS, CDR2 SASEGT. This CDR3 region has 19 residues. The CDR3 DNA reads TGTGCCAGCAGTACCCCCGACAGGGAAGGTACCGTTATGCCTCAGCCCCAGCATTTT. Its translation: CASSTPDREGTVMPQPQHF.

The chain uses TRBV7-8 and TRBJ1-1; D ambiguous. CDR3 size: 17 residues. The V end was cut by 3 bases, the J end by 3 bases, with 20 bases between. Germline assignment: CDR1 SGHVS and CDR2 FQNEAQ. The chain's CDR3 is CASSFFSGVSGDTEAFF. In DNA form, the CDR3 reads TGTGCCAGCAGCTTTTTCTCTGGGGTTAGCGGGGACACTGAAGCTTTCTTT. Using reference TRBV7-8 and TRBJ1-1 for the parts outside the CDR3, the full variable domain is GAGVSQSPRYKVAKRGQDVALRCDPISGHVSLFWYQQALGQGPEFLTYFQNEAQLDKSGLPSDRFFAERPEGSVSTLKIQRTQQEDSAVYLCASSFFSGVSGDTEAFFGQGTRLTVV.